This T cell receptor (beta chain) was captured in a study of Graves' ophthalmopathy and Graves' hyperthyroidism (dated by TCRdb to 2017 to 2018). With respect to the entire study: Peripheral blood was collected at initial diagnosis, before any treatment. For training and testing, the 100 patients in the discovery cohort were randomly divided in a 7:3 ratio. A discovery set of 95 to 100 patients (43 ophthalmopathy, 57 stable hyperthyroidism) was enrolled to explore V-J signatures distinguishing ophthalmopathy from hyperthyroidism. The independent validation cohort included 18 to 20 hyperthyroidism patients plus 17 patients who later progressed from hyperthyroidism to ophthalmopathy. T-cell repertoires of thyroid tissue and blood were compared in 5 or 6 hyperthyroidism patients. Following sampling, methimazole starting at 30 mg daily was administered to hyperthyroidism patients, and high-dose intravenous methylprednisolone was administered to ophthalmopathy patients. In total, 120 to 150 blood samples were TCR-sequenced: 40 to 45 ophthalmopathy, roughly 77 hyperthyroidism and roughly 17 hyperthyroidism-to-ophthalmopathy patients. To tell Graves' ophthalmopathy apart from Graves' hyperthyroidism, and to predict which patients would progress to ophthalmopathy, the study relied on TCR beta repertoire signatures. Results and caveats for the whole study, not just this receptor: No statistical method was used to set the sample size in advance, and the investigators knew which group each participant was assigned to. In validation, the model predicted ophthalmopathy progression with more than 55% sensitivity and roughly 72% specificity; some 13 predicted patients were CT-confirmed with GO in a median of 6.5 months. Most of the expanded thyroid clonotypes with a frequency above 0.001 were also detected in blood, and it was suggested that the thyroid immune response may be reflected by blood repertoires. The 13-signature model separated ophthalmopathy from stable hyperthyroidism with roughly 89% sensitivity and approximately 83% specificity in cross-validation, and 80%/75% in the test set.

To note about this clonotype: Its antigen has not been determined. Possible read error: a much larger clone is one base away.

A patient counted as having stable hyperthyroidism if there was no progression to ophthalmopathy within 18 months of follow-up. Patients with hyperthyroidism were aged 18 to 65 years, had been newly diagnosed, and had a disease duration of less than 2 months. Patients with other autoimmune diseases, uncontrolled infections, pregnancy or lactation were excluded from the study. Clinical symptoms, serum thyroxine, TRAb, thyroid ultrasound and orbital computed tomography formed the basis of the diagnosis. Using Ficoll-Paque density gradient centrifugation, PBMCs were isolated from 9.5 to 10 ml of fresh peripheral blood. Total RNA was extracted with Trizol reagent and quality-checked on an Agilent 2100 Bioanalyzer. Counted from cysteine to phenylalanine, this CDR3 has 14 amino acids. Left in the record is the CDR3 DNA by itself, 42 bases read in frame from the first base. From a lookup of the germline V gene, CDR1 and CDR2 are MNHNS and SASEGT.

TCR beta CDR3 regions were amplified from RNA transcripts for repertoire sequencing. A first-round RT-PCR used HTBI primers with the Qiagen OneStep RT-PCR kit, followed by a second-round multiplex PCR, size selection and purification. Libraries were sequenced on an Illumina HiSeq2000 using paired-end 100 bp reads. Per the source publication's procedure: SOAPnuke was used to process the reads, removing any read that contained adapters or uncalled bases, had a mean Phred below 15, or lacked an exact match to the constant primer or identifier. High-quality paired reads were merged with COPE v1.2.5. Unique nucleotide sequences were defined as clonotypes and aligned to IMGT TRB V, D and J references using MiTCR v1.1. The analysis was limited to V-J combinations with a frequency above 0.0001, which together covered around 99% of the repertoires. A TCR clonal expansion and chaos score per V-J combination was defined as the ratio of F50 clonal expansion to chaos observed in the TCRdist matrix. Features were reduced by Welch's t-statistics and random forest to some 13 V-J combinations, which fed a naive Bayes classifier. The similarity between thyroid and blood repertoires was quantified using the Morisita-Horn index. TCRdb redid the processing of the public reads, applying fastp at Q25 and MiXCR, and retained in-frame beta chains. CDR3 protein duplicates are merged, each entry listing the most common genes and DNA. These V and J calls are TCRdb output, not the study's own analysis. The table for this sample lists about 390,000 distinct CDR3 sequences; 15% to 17% of them were counted only once. The ten largest clones add up to 5.5% to 8% of the sample.

This clonotype originated in a woman under 30 with stable Graves' hyperthyroidism. Donor details come from another sample of the same person, matched by shared clones. Sequencing was performed on peripheral blood. The rearrangement joined TRBV6-1 to TRBJ1-1; the D gene remains uncertain. The nucleotide sequence is TGTGCCAGCACCCGGACGTTTCTGGAGACTGAAGCTCTCTTT. This codes for CASTRTFLETEALF.